The T cell receptor beta chain described here comes from a study of Tregs in tolerant kidney transplant recipients. Findings and caveats of the study: Biological reproducibility was not directly addressed, but technical replication error appeared minimal.

With V trimmed by 1 base and J by 7 bases, 6 bases remained unmatched. The CDR3 sequence is 14 residues long. CDR1 is SGHNT and CDR2 is YYREEE in the germline V gene (reference sequence). This clone occurred once. Its target is unknown. The method was immunoSEQ multiplex PCR; TCRdb's version includes in-frame clones alone and lacks a portion of them. The profile shows about 110,000 clones, 90% of them singletons. The V gene is TRBV5-4, the J gene TRBJ2-7, with 9 bases lining up with TRBD1. Here the sequenced sample was CD4+ T cells from blood, taken before the transplant. The TCR comes from a human donor who received a combined kidney and bone marrow transplant. The CDR3 sequence: CASSLSGTGREQYF. CDR3 coding DNA: TGTGCCAGCAGCTTGTCCGGGACAGGGAGGGAGCAGTACTTC.